This TCR beta chain was observed in a study of T cell responses to AZD1222 COVID-19 vaccine. A word on this clone: Its antigen remains unknown.

The CDR3 sequence is 14 residues long. Losses at the gene ends were 1 base for V and 2 bases for J; bases not matched to a gene: 0. Germline V lookup: CDR1 SGHRS, CDR2 YFSETQ. Sequencing used immunoSEQ multiplex PCR; TCRdb keeps in-frame clones, though not all of them. The table records about 120,000 clones, around 90% of them present only once. Whole-study results and caveats: There were mostly white British donors and more females than males, and clonal diversity was possibly underestimated. Reportedly, nearly half of unique spike TCRs recognized epitopes outside B.1.351/B.1.1.7 mutations.

This clonotype was obtained from an adult who received the AZD1222 COVID-19 vaccine. This material consisted of peripheral blood, taken 28 days after the second AZD1222 dose. This chain uses TRBV5-1 with TRBJ2-7; TRBD2 matches 10 bases. The CDR3 region is CASSLTSGAYEQYF. CDR3 nucleotides: TGCGCCAGCAGCTTGACTAGCGGGGCCTACGAGCAGTACTTC.